Listed below are T cell receptor beta chains from one sample, sequenced in a study of blood T cell repertoires in COVID-19. Assay used: immunoSEQ multiplex PCR; TCRdb lists only in-frame clones, some missing. The table includes around 140,000 clones, around 86% detected once. The specimen sequenced was PBMCs or T cells enriched from blood (not recorded which). The receptors were sampled from a man in his sixties who had recovered from COVID-19. Each CDR3 is given with its conserved first and last residue. Each record gives: J gene, D gene, V gene, clone size, CDR3 DNA, CDR3 protein. A D gene is named only where the DNA matches it firmly. The size of a clone is reported for some rows only, either as once, few or many, or as a class for expanded clones.

j_gene: TRBJ2-1
d_gene: NA
v_gene: TRBV9
abundance: NA
CDR3nt: TGTGCCAGCAGCCCCCGTGGGGAGGGGGCCTACAATGAGCAGTTCTTC
CDR3aa: CASSPRGEGAYNEQFF

j_gene: TRBJ2-3
d_gene: NA
v_gene: TRBV13
abundance: few
CDR3nt: TGTGCCAGCAGCTTGGTTAGCGGAGATACGCAGTATTTT
CDR3aa: CASSLVSGDTQYF

j_gene: TRBJ1-3
d_gene: NA
v_gene: TRBV4-2
abundance: NA
CDR3nt: TGTGCCAGCAGCCAAGTAAGAACAGGGGGAAACACCATATATTTT
CDR3aa: CASSQVRTGGNTIYF

j_gene: TRBJ2-2
d_gene: NA
v_gene: TRBV2
abundance: NA
CDR3nt: TGTGCCAGCAGAGAGTACACCGGGGAGCTGTTTTTT
CDR3aa: CASREYTGELFF

j_gene: TRBJ1-1
d_gene: NA
v_gene: TRBV5-4
abundance: few
CDR3nt: TGTGCCAGCAGCTTGATACAGTCGAACACTGAAGCTTTCTTT
CDR3aa: CASSLIQSNTEAFF

j_gene: TRBJ2-1
d_gene: TRBD1
v_gene: TRBV19
abundance: NA
CDR3nt: TGTGCCAGTAGTCCGACAGGGTGGAATGAGCAGTTCTTC
CDR3aa: CASSPTGWNEQFF

j_gene: TRBJ2-5
d_gene: NA
v_gene: TRBV12-3/TRBV12-4
abundance: NA
CDR3nt: TGTGCCAGCAGTCCGGGGGTACAAGAGACCCAGTACTTC
CDR3aa: CASSPGVQETQYF

j_gene: TRBJ2-1
d_gene: TRBD2
v_gene: TRBV19
abundance: NA
CDR3nt: TGTGCCAGTAAAGGCCTGGGGACTAGCGGGTTTGAGCAGTTCTTC
CDR3aa: CASKGLGTSGFEQFF

j_gene: TRBJ2-3
d_gene: TRBD1
v_gene: TRBV29-1
abundance: once
CDR3nt: TGCAGCGTTGGACAGGGGGCTGCCCCAGATACGCAGTATTTT
CDR3aa: CSVGQGAAPDTQYF

j_gene: TRBJ2-1
d_gene: NA
v_gene: TRBV5-1
abundance: NA
CDR3nt: TGCGCCAGCAGCTTGGCCCCTTCCTACAATGAGCAGTTCTTC
CDR3aa: CASSLAPSYNEQFF

j_gene: TRBJ1-1
d_gene: NA
v_gene: TRBV3-1/TRBV3-2
abundance: NA
CDR3nt: TGTGCCAGCAGCCATAATTTGGCACAGGGCAACACTGAAGCTTTCTTT
CDR3aa: CASSHNLAQGNTEAFF

j_gene: TRBJ2-7
d_gene: NA
v_gene: TRBV27
abundance: few
CDR3nt: TGTGCCAGCAGTCCCCAGGTGGGCCCCTACGAGCAGTACTTC
CDR3aa: CASSPQVGPYEQYF

j_gene: TRBJ1-1
d_gene: TRBD1
v_gene: TRBV5-6
abundance: NA
CDR3nt: TGTGCCAGCAGCTACCGGGACAGGGGGATTAAGGAAGCTTTCTTT
CDR3aa: CASSYRDRGIKEAFF

j_gene: TRBJ1-2
d_gene: NA
v_gene: TRBV3-1/TRBV3-2
abundance: NA
CDR3nt: TGTGCCAGCAGCCAAGAAACGGGTGGCTACACCTTC
CDR3aa: CASSQETGGYTF